This TCR beta chain was retrieved from a study of technical replicates of blood from a handful of donors. TCRdb keeps only in-frame clones here, not all; method: immunoSEQ multiplex PCR. Seen here are fewer than 85,000 clones, roughly 94% observed once, and the top ten hold approximately 0.25%. Sequenced sample: T cells isolated from PBMCs. This clonotype was sampled from a human donor in good health.

The CDR3 spells CASSGDRGFYNEQFF. CDR3 in DNA: TGTGCCAGCAGCGGGGACAGGGGGTTCTACAATGAGCAGTTCTTC. The chain employs TRBV5-4 and TRBJ2-1, with 11 bases fitting TRBD1. J gave up 3 bases and V 4 bases, and 3 bases lay outside the gene matches. Germline-derived CDR1 and CDR2 are SGHNT and YYREEE (reference sequence). The CDR3 runs 15 residues. The variable domain in full, with the rest retrieved from reference TRBV5-4 and TRBJ2-1, is ETGVTQSPTHLIKTRGQQVTLRCSSQSGHNTVSWYQQALGQGPQFIFQYYREEENGRGNFPPRFSGLQFPNYSSELNVNALELDDSALYLCASSGDRGFYNEQFFGPGTRLTVL.